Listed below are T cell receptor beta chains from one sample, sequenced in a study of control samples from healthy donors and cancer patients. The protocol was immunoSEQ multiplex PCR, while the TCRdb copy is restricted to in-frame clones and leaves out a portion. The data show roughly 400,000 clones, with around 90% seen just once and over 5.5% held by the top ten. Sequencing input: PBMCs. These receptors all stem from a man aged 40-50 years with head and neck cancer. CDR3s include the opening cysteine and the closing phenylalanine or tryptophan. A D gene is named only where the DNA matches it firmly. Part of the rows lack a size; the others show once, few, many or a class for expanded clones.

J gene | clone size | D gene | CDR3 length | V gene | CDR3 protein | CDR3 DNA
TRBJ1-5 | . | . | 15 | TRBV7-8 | CASSLKGGSGQPQHF | TGTGCCAGCAGCTTAAAGGGGGGCTCGGGTCAGCCCCAGCATTTT
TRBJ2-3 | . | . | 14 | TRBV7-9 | CASSPSSSTDTQYF | TGTGCCAGCAGCCCCAGTAGCAGCACAGATACGCAGTATTTT
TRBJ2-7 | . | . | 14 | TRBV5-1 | CASSFELAMDEQYF | TGCGCCAGCAGCTTTGAACTAGCTATGGACGAGCAGTACTTC
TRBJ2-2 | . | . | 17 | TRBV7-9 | CASSLGGFYTDTGELFF | TGTGCCAGCAGCTTGGGGGGATTCTACACGGACACCGGGGAGCTGTTTTTT
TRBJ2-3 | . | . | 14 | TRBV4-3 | CASSPGGRGDTQYF | TGCGCCAGCAGCCCCGGAGGGCGGGGAGATACGCAGTATTTT
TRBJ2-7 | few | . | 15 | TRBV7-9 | CASSLVVGLYFYQYF | TGTGCCAGCAGCTTAGTTGTGGGCCTCTATTTCTATCAGTACTTC
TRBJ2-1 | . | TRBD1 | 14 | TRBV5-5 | CASSPWDSYNEQFF | TGTGCCAGCAGCCCTTGGGACAGCTACAATGAGCAGTTCTTC
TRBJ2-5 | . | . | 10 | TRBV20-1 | CSARDIAQYF | TGCAGTGCTAGGGATATCGCCCAGTACTTC
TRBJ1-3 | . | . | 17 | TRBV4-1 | CASSQAATGQSTNTIYF | TGCGCCAGCAGCCAAGCTGCTACAGGGCAGTCTACAAACACCATATATTTT
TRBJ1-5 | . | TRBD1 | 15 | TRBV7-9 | CASSSGQERNQPQHF | TGTGCCAGCAGCTCTGGACAGGAACGGAATCAGCCCCAGCATTTT
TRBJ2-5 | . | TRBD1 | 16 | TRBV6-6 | CASSYPPGQGGETQYF | TGTGCCAGCAGTTATCCACCGGGACAGGGTGGCGAGACCCAGTACTTC
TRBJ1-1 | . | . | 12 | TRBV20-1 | CSASGEERGAFF | TGCAGTGCTAGTGGGGAGGAGCGAGGAGCTTTCTTT
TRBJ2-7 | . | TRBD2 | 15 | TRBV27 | CASSPGLAGGYEQYF | TGTGCCAGCAGCCCGGGACTAGCGGGAGGCTACGAGCAGTACTTC
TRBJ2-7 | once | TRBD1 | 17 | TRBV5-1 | CASSSFFRQGGSYEQYF | TGCGCCAGCAGCTCCTTTTTTAGACAGGGCGGGTCCTACGAGCAGTACTTC
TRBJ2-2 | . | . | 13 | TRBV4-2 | CASSQEVTGELFF | TGTGCCAGCAGCCAAGAGGTAACCGGGGAGCTGTTTTTT
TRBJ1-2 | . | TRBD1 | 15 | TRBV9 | CASSVGDRANYGYTF | TGTGCCAGCAGCGTAGGGGACAGAGCTAACTATGGCTACACCTTC
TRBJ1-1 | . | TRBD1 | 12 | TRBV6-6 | CASTGGYTEAFF | TGTGCCAGCACAGGGGGGTACACTGAAGCTTTCTTT
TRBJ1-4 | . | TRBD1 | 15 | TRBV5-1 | CASSPTTGSDEKLFF | TGCGCCAGCAGCCCGACGACAGGGTCGGATGAAAAACTGTTTTTT
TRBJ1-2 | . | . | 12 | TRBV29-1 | CSVGQEGYGYTF | TGCAGCGTTGGGCAGGAGGGCTATGGCTACACCTTC
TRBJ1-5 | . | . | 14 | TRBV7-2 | CASSPAGSAQPQHF | TGTGCCAGCAGCCCCGCCGGGTCCGCTCAGCCCCAGCATTTT
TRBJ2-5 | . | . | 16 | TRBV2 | CARNSGTDYFEETQYF | TGTGCCAGGAACTCCGGGACGGACTATTTCGAAGAGACCCAGTACTTC
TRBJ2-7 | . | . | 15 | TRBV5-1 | CASSLGQDSSYEQYF | TGCGCCAGCAGCTTGGGTCAGGACAGCTCCTACGAGCAGTACTTC
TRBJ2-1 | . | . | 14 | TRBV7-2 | CASSLGWGPNEQFF | TGTGCCAGCAGCTTGGGGTGGGGGCCCAATGAGCAGTTCTTC
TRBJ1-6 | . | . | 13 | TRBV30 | CAATDSTHSPLHF | TGTGCCGCTACCGACTCGACTCATTCACCCCTCCACTTT
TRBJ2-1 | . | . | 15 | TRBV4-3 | CASSQPTGMHNEQFF | TGCGCCAGCAGCCAACCAACAGGGATGCACAATGAGCAGTTCTTC
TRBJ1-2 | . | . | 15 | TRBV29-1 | CSAVARPAGHYGYTF | TGCAGCGCCGTGGCCCGACCGGCAGGACACTATGGCTACACCTTC
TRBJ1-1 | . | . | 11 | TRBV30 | CAWSGRDEAFF | TGTGCCTGGAGCGGGAGAGATGAAGCTTTCTTT
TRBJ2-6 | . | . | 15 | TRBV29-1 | CSVATDPNGANVLTF | TGCAGCGTGGCTACGGACCCCAATGGGGCCAACGTCCTGACTTTC
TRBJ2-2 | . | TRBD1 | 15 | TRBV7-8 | CASSPRDSNTGELFF | TGTGCCAGCAGCCCGAGGGACAGCAACACCGGGGAGCTGTTTTTT
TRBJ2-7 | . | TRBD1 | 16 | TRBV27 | CASSARSRDRLFEQYF | TGTGCCAGCAGCGCACGATCCCGGGACAGGCTTTTCGAGCAGTACTTC
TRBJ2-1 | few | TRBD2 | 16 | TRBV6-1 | CASSVAGLAGYNEQFF | TGTGCCAGCAGTGTGGCGGGACTAGCGGGATACAATGAGCAGTTCTTC
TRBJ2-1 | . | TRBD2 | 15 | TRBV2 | CASSSGGLPGNEQFF | TGTGCCAGCAGCTCGGGGGGGCTCCCGGGCAATGAGCAGTTCTTC
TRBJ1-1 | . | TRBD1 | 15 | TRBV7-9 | CASSSRDRGVTEAFF | TGTGCCAGCAGCTCGCGGGACAGGGGGGTCACTGAAGCTTTCTTT
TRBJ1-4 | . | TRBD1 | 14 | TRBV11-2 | CASSLGQGAEKLFF | TGTGCCAGCAGCTTGGGACAGGGGGCTGAAAAACTGTTTTTT
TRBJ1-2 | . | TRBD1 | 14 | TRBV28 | CASSLPGQEDGYTF | TGTGCCAGCAGTTTACCGGGACAGGAGGATGGCTACACCTTC
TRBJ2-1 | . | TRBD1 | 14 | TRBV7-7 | CASSPTGANNEQFF | TGTGCTAGCAGCCCAACAGGGGCGAACAATGAGCAGTTCTTC
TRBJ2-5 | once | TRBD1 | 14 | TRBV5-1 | CASSDRGAQETQYF | TGCGCCAGCAGCGACAGGGGCGCTCAAGAGACCCAGTACTTC
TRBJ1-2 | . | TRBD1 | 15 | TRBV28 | CASSLWAGGSAGYTF | TGTGCCAGCAGTTTATGGGCAGGGGGTTCGGCTGGCTACACCTTC
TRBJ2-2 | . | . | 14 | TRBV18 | CASPRLGGTGELFF | TGTGCCAGCCCCCGACTTGGAGGGACCGGGGAGCTGTTTTTT
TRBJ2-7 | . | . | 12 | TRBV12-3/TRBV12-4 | CASSFASYEQYF | TGTGCCAGCAGTTTCGCCTCCTACGAGCAGTACTTC
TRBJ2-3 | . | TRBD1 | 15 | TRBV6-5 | CASSPMGQGTITQYF | TGTGCCAGCAGTCCTATGGGACAGGGGACTATCACGCAGTATTTT
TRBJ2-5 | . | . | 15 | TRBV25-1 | CASSEPAGQGRAQYF | TGTGCCAGCAGTGAGCCAGCGGGACAAGGGAGGGCCCAGTACTTC
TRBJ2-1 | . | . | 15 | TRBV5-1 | CASSLADSNQNEQFF | TGCGCCAGCAGCTTGGCCGACTCGAATCAAAATGAGCAGTTCTTC
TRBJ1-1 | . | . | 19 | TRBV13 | CASSSLIGGRGLMNTEAFF | TGTGCCAGCAGCTCGTTAATAGGTGGCAGGGGTCTAATGAACACTGAAGCTTTCTTT
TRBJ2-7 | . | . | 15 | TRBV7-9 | CASSLGSSGWDEQYF | TGTGCCAGCAGCTTAGGGAGCAGCGGTTGGGATGAGCAGTACTTC
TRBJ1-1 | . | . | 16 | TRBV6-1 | CASSGLVTRVNTEAFF | TGTGCCAGCAGTGGATTAGTTACAAGGGTGAACACTGAAGCTTTCTTT
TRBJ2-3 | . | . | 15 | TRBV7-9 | CASSFAGRITDTQYF | TGTGCCAGCAGCTTTGCCGGACGGATTACAGATACGCAGTATTTT
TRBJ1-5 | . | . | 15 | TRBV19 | CASSIEYRVNQPQHF | TGTGCCAGTAGTATAGAGTACAGGGTAAATCAGCCCCAGCATTTT
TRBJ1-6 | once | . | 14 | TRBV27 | CASSLLQGNSPLHF | TGTGCCAGCAGTTTATTGCAGGGTAATTCACCCCTCCACTTT
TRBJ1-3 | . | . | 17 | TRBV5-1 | CASSLAVGSGSGNTIYF | TGCGCCAGCAGCTTGGCCGTTGGGTCGGGTTCGGGAAACACCATATATTTT
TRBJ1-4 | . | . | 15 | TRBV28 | CASSLASRGSEKLFF | TGTGCCAGCAGTTTAGCTTCCAGGGGCAGTGAAAAACTGTTTTTT